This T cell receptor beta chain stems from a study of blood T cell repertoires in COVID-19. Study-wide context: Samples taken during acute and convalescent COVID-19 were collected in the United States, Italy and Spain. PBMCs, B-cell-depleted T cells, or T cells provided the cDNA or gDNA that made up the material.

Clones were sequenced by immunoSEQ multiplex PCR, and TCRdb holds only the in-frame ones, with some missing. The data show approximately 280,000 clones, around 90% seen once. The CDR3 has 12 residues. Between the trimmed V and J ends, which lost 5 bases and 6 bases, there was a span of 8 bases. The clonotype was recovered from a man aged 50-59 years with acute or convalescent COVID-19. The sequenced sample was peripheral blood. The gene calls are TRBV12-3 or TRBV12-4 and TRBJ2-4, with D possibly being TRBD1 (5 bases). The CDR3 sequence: CASSPDRNIQYF. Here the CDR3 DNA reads TGTGCCAGCAGTCCAGACAGAAACATTCAGTACTTC.